These 2 T cell receptor beta chains were sequenced from one sample in a study of beta chain features in type 1 diabetes. Study results and limitations: Type 1 diabetes patients had TCRB CDR3s that were shorter (moderately but significantly so) in all four CD4+ subsets.

Their cognate antigens are unknown. Every isolated RNA sample was fully reverse transcribed, so sequencing captured expressed TCRB transcripts. TCRdb keeps only in-frame clones here, not all; method: immunoSEQ multiplex PCR. The sample lists around 250,000 clones; 20% to 25% were seen once. The sample taken for sequencing was naive CD4+ T cells from blood. These receptors all stem from a young woman with type 1 diabetes.

This clone was counted a few times. J is TRBJ1-1 and V is TRBV9; 8 positions agree with TRBD1. V shed 4 bases, J shed 5 bases, and the junction held 10 bases outside the gene matches. CDR3 length: 15 residues. Per the germline V gene, CDR1 is SGDLS and CDR2 is YYNGEE. The CDR3 sequence: CASSTYSGGRTEAFF. The CDR3 DNA sequence: TGTGCCAGCAGCACATACTCAGGGGGCCGGACTGAAGCTTTCTTT. The variable domain in full, completed from reference TRBV9 and TRBJ1-1, reads DSGVTQTPKHLITATGQRVTLRCSPRSGDLSVYWYQQSLDQGLQFLIQYYNGEERAKGNILERFSAQQFPDLHSELNLSSLELGDSALYFCASSTYSGGRTEAFFGQGTRLTVV.

The rearrangement links TRBV29-1 to TRBJ2-3, with 11 bases fitting TRBD1. V shed 7 bases, J shed 6 bases, and the junction held 6 bases outside the gene matches. The germline V gene has CDR1 SQVTM and CDR2 ANQGSEA. The CDR3 length is 13 residues. The CDR3 DNA is TGCAGCGCCGGACAGGGGGCGTTCGATACGCAGTATTTT. Its protein is CSAGQGAFDTQYF.